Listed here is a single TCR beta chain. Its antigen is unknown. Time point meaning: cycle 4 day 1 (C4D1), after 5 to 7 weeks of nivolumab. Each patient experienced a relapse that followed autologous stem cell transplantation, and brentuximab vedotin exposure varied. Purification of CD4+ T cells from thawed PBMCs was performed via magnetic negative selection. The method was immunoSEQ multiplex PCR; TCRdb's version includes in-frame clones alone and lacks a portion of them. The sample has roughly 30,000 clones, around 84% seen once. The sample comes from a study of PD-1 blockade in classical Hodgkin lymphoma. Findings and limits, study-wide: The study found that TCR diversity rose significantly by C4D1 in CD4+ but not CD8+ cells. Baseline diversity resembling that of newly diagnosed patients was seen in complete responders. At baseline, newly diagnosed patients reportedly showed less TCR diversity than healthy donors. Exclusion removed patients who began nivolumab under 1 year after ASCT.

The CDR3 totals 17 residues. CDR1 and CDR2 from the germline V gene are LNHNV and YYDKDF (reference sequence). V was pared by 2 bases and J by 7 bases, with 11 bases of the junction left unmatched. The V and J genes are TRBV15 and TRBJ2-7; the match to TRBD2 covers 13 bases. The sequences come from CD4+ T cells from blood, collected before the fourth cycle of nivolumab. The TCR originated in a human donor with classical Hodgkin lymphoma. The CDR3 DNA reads TGTGCCACCAGCAGAAGAATACGGACTAGCGGGGGTGGAGAGCAGTACTTC. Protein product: CATSRRIRTSGGGEQYF.